This TCR beta chain is drawn from a study of T cell responses to AZD1222 COVID-19 vaccine (dated by TCRdb to the early 2020s). Context from the whole study: A total of under 250 trial participants underwent TCR sequencing, of whom roughly 210 had received two doses of AZD1222 and roughly 26 had received two doses of the MenACWY control vaccine. Enrollment into the trials was organized by age into subgroups of 18-55, 56-69 and 70-plus years, and those subgroups contained roughly 150, 30 and 60 TCR-sequenced participants, respectively. The research as a whole found: The 56-69-year group was small, and its depth increase did not reach significance, likely because of low power. Most participants were white British and females outnumbered males, and the authors suggested that clonal diversity may have been underestimated. A significant rise in spike-specific TCR breadth and depth was observed after two AZD1222 doses relative to day 0 and relative to MenACWY recipients. Only five or six AZD1222 recipients were SARS-CoV-2 seropositive at baseline, limiting conclusions about previously exposed vaccinees. Reportedly, almost half of the unique spike-specific TCRs recognized epitopes lying outside the regions that are mutated in the B.1.351 and B.1.1.7 variants. The whole spike protein was spanned by vaccine-associated CD4 TCRs, and dominant responses were seen in regions 160-218 and 743-854. Because no samples from the day 14 peak response were available, repertoires could be characterized only after the peak T cell response.

The CDR3 regions of human TCRbeta chains were subjected to immunosequencing. In the paper's pipeline: TCRs in the repertoires were matched against a reference library of SARS-CoV-2-specific TCRs that had been generated with the MIRA antigen-specificity platform. Breadth was defined as the fraction of unique TCRs that were SARS-CoV-2-associated, and depth was defined as the fraction of total T cells that were SARS-CoV-2-associated. Using the MIRA data, each spike-specific TCR was mapped to the spike region that the TCR reacts to and placed in a CD4 or CD8 class. Log10-transformed breadth and depth values were compared by one-way ANOVA with Sidak's multiple comparisons tests. TCRdb carries this immuneACCESS record with in-frame sequences only. Its versions omit some clonotypes, under half of them owing to an unresolved V gene in the studies checked, with the rest unexplained. That table supplies the V and J calls and clone size; D and trimming were determined from the DNA. This sample holds about 140,000 clones; 75% to 90% were observed only once. Clones ranked in the top ten supply 1.5% to 2% of the sample.

The time point label corresponds to: about 28 days (+/-7) after the second vaccine dose. AZD1222 recipients with second doses at about 4 weeks or about 12 weeks were pooled, because spike-specific TCR depth and breadth did not differ between schedules. Vaccinee samples were obtained from the UK trials COV001 and COV002, which included a single-blind randomized controlled phase 2/3 trial of AZD1222 (ChAdOx1 nCoV-19) in healthy adults. For TCRbeta chain sequencing, PBMC samples were collected from trial participants at day 0 and at day 28 after the second dose. Details on this clone: Its antigen specificity is not known. No per-base quality is available; no much larger clone lies one base away.

Its CDR3 holds 13 amino acids, cysteine through phenylalanine. Only CDR3 DNA is held: 39 bases, read in frame from base 1. CDR1 is given as LNHDA and CDR2 as SQIVND, both from the germline V gene (reference sequence). Trimming takes 3 bases from V and 4 bases from J, and the germline ends sit 9 bases apart. The chain is made from TRBV19 and TRBJ1-1; the best D guess is TRBD1, with 5 bases matching. The sequenced sample was peripheral blood, obtained 28 days after the second AZD1222 dose. This TCR was sampled from an adult who received the AZD1222 COVID-19 vaccine. CDR3 region: CASSIGRGTEAFF. At the DNA level, the sequence is TGTGCCAGTAGTATCGGGAGGGGCACTGAAGCTTTCTTT.